The 5 T cell receptor beta chains listed next were all sequenced from one sample in a study of CXCR3-negative and CXCR3-positive naive CD8 T cells. The study made its TRB cDNA libraries by 5' RACE, adding UMI labels. TCRdb reanalyzed the 5' RACE reads and collapses them to one entry per CDR3 protein, without DNA. This table lists some 130,000 distinct CDR3 sequences. Sequenced sample: naive CXCR3- CD8+ T cells from blood. Subset: CD45RO-CCR7+CD27+CD95- naive CD8+ T cells lacking CXCR3 (TNR3-). All receptors derive from a human donor in good health. Some clones in this sample may be carry-over from other donors' samples.

The chain combines TRBV7-9 with TRBJ2-7. This CDR3 has 14 residues. Germline CDR1 reads SEHNR; CDR2 reads FQNEAQ (reference sequence). This chain's CDR3 is CASSQLTSWAEQYF.

The V and J genes are TRBV27 and TRBJ2-7; TCRdb outputs TRBD2, but without DNA this stays unchecked. This CDR3 has 12 residues. In germline, CDR1 is MNHEY, CDR2 SMNVEV (reference sequence). Here the CDR3 reads CASRHSGYEQYF.

The chain links TRBV20-1 to TRBJ2-7; TCRdb lists TRBD2, though no DNA is available to test this call. Per the germline V gene, CDR1 is DFQATT and CDR2 is SNEGSKA (reference sequence). This CDR3 comprises 16 residues. This CDR3 is CSARTVAGLLIYEQYF.

The chain uses TRBV29-1 and TRBJ2-5; TCRdb's D call of TRBD1 is untestable without DNA. The V gene's germline CDR1 is SQVTM and CDR2 ANQGSEA. This CDR3 is 14 amino acids long. This CDR3 reads CSVEFAGARETQYF. The entire variable domain, with the rest obtained from reference TRBV29-1 and TRBJ2-5, is as follows: SAVISQKPSRDICQRGTSLTIQCQVDSQVTMMFWYRQQPGQSLTLIATANQGSEATYESGFVIDKFPISRPNLTFSTLTVSNMSPEDSSIYLCSVEFAGARETQYFGPGTRLLVL.

The J gene is TRBJ2-5, the V gene TRBV7-9; no DNA is available, so the TRBD2 call from TCRdb remains unchecked. Germline loops: CDR1 SEHNR, CDR2 FQNEAQ (reference sequence). CDR3 size: 17 residues. The CDR3 is CASSPPGAAGGQETQYF. The full variable domain, rest sourced from reference TRBV7-9 and TRBJ2-5, is DTGVSQNPRHKITKRGQNVTFRCDPISEHNRLYWYRQTLGQGPEFLTYFQNEAQLEKSRLLSDRFSAERPKGSFSTLEIQRTEQGDSAMYLCASSPPGAAGGQETQYFGPGTRLLVL.